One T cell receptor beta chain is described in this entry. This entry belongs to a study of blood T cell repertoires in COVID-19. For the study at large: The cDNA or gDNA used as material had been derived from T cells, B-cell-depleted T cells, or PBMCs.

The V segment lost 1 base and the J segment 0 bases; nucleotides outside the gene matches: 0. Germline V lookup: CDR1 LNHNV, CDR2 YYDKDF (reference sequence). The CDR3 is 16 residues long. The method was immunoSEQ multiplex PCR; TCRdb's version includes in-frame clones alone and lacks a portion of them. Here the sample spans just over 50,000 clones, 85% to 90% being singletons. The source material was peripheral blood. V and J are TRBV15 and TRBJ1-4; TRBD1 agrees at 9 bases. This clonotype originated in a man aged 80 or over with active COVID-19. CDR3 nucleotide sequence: TGTGCCACCAGCAGAGGGACAGGGGCAACTAATGAAAAACTGTTTTTT. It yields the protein CATSRGTGATNEKLFF. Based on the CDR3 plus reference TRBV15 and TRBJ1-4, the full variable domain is DAMVIQNPRYQVTQFGKPVTLSCSQTLNHNVMYWYQQKSSQAPKLLFHYYDKDFNNEADTPDNFQSRRPNTSFCFLDIRSPGLGDTAMYLCATSRGTGATNEKLFFGSGTQLSVL.